These 17 T cell receptor beta chains were sequenced from one sample in a study of T cell responses to AZD1222 COVID-19 vaccine. Sequenced by immunoSEQ multiplex PCR; TCRdb stores in-frame clones only, minus some. The sample lists 84,000 or so clones; approximately 89% were seen once. Sequencing used peripheral blood, obtained on day 0 of AZD1222 vaccination. These receptors all come from an adult in good health.

As for this clone: One end of the junction does not line up with germline, which may come from a read error. This rearrangement joins TRBV27 to TRBJ2-7; 11 bases line up with TRBD2. Per the germline V gene, CDR1 is MNHEY and CDR2 is SMNVEV (reference sequence). There are 15 residues in the CDR3. The CDR3 protein is CACSLSTSGTGEQYF. The CDR3 DNA is TGTGCCTGCAGTTTATCGACTAGCGGGACGGGCGAGCAGTACTTC.

The rearrangement joins TRBV4-1 to TRBJ1-2; D not certain. This CDR3 comprises 14 residues. Germline V CDR1 and CDR2: MGHRA, YSYEKL. V lost 8 bases and J 5 bases, leaving 18 bases between the germline ends. This CDR3 is CASAPTESRYGYTF. The CDR3 nucleotides are TGCGCCAGCGCCCCCACAGAGTCCCGTTATGGCTACACCTTC.

The chain links TRBV5-1 to TRBJ1-6, with 8 bases lining up with TRBD1. CDR1 is SGHRS, CDR2 YFSETQ, per germline. The CDR3 contains 16 residues. V was pared by 0 bases and J by 9 bases, with 8 bases of the junction left unmatched. CDR3 residues: CASSLGPGGTSSPLHF. CDR3 DNA: TGCGCCAGCAGCTTGGGGCCAGGGGGCACGAGTTCACCCCTCCACTTT.

V and J are TRBV5-4 and TRBJ1-2; D gene ambiguous. The CDR3 contains 15 residues. Germline V gene sequence: CDR1 SGHNT, CDR2 YYREEE (reference sequence). The ends were cut back, 0 bases at V and 2 bases at J, with 11 bases in the middle. The CDR3 DNA is TGTGCCAGCAGCTTGGGGTCCCAGCCCAACTATGGCTACACCTTC. Its translation: CASSLGSQPNYGYTF.

The chain employs TRBV12-3 or TRBV12-4 and TRBJ1-2; 9 bases match TRBD1. V was pared by 4 bases and J by 8 bases, with 2 bases of the junction left unmatched. This CDR3 has 12 amino acids. CDR3 nucleotide sequence: TGTGCCAGCAGTTACAGGGGGCTCGGCTACACCTTC. Translated, it gives CASSYRGLGYTF.

This clone was seen a single time. This chain links TRBV5-1 with TRBJ2-3; either TRBD1 or TRBD2 may supply D (6 bases each). Trimming stripped 5 bases from V and 4 bases from J, with 11 bases between. Germline loops: CDR1 SGHRS, CDR2 YFSETQ. The CDR3 consists of 13 residues. CDR3 sequence: CASRGGFADTQYF. CDR3 in DNA: TGCGCCAGCAGAGGGGGGTTCGCAGATACGCAGTATTTT.

This chain uses TRBV7-9 with TRBJ1-2; D may be TRBD1 (5 bases). The length of the CDR3 is 14 residues. With 5 bases removed from V and 3 bases from J, the gap between germline ends came to 13 bases. Germline CDR1 is SEHNR and CDR2 is FQNEAQ (reference sequence). The CDR3 loop reads CASSPSRGHYGYTF. As DNA, the CDR3 is TGTGCCAGCAGCCCCTCGAGGGGCCACTATGGCTACACCTTC. Using reference TRBV7-9 and TRBJ1-2 for the parts outside the CDR3, the full variable domain is DTGVSQNPRHKITKRGQNVTFRCDPISEHNRLYWYRQTLGQGPEFLTYFQNEAQLEKSRLLSDRFSAERPKGSFSTLEIQRTEQGDSAMYLCASSPSRGHYGYTFGSGTRLTVV.

V gene TRBV14 combines with J gene TRBJ2-1; TRBD2 might be the D (6 bases). The germline CDR1 and CDR2 sequences are SGHDN and FVKESK. Trimming stripped 0 bases from V and 3 bases from J, with 12 bases between. The CDR3 has 16 residues. The CDR3: CASSQDRGIRYNEQFF. The CDR3 coding sequence is TGTGCCAGCAGCCAAGATCGGGGGATCCGCTACAATGAGCAGTTCTTC.

This chain uses TRBV3-1 (or the pseudogene TRBV3-2) with TRBJ1-6; 8 bases align to TRBD1. CDR1 LGHDT and CDR2 YNNKEL come from the germline V gene (reference sequence). The CDR3 extends over 16 amino acids. Trimming at V came to 5 bases and at J to 4 bases, leaving 7 bases not matched to a gene. The CDR3 spells CASSTQTGVYNSPLHF. CDR3 DNA sequence: TGTGCCAGCAGCACCCAGACAGGGGTTTATAATTCACCCCTCCACTTT.

This clone was detected only once. The CDR3: CSVEDVGGSGNTIYF. CDR3 bases: TGCAGCGTTGAAGATGTCGGAGGGAGTGGAAACACCATATATTTT. The rearrangement joins TRBV29-1 to TRBJ1-3; D remains unclear. Germline assignment: CDR1 SQVTM and CDR2 ANQGSEA. The CDR3 runs to 15 residues. V was trimmed by 0 bases and J by 3 bases, leaving 12 bases between them.

This chain uses TRBV7-7 with TRBJ2-7; perhaps TRBD2 as D (5 bases). Germline values: CDR1 SSHAT, CDR2 FNYEAQ (reference sequence). The CDR3 is 15 amino acids. V was shortened by 2 bases and J by 2 bases, with 13 bases between the two germline ends. CDR3 nucleotide sequence: TGTGCCAGCAGCTTATCCGAGGGTCCGGCCTACGAGCAGTACTTC. Protein sequence: CASSLSEGPAYEQYF.

The chain links TRBV5-4 to TRBJ1-4; D possibly corresponds to TRBD1 (5 bases). CDR1 SGHNT and CDR2 YYREEE come from the germline V gene (reference sequence). This CDR3 has 14 amino acids. Trimming took 4 bases from V and 3 from J, leaving 10 bases between them. CDR3 DNA sequence: TGTGCCAGCAGCCAACAGGATTCTAATGAAAAACTGTTTTTT. Translation gives CASSQQDSNEKLFF.

The CDR3 nucleotides are TGCGCCAGCAGTTTTTCGGGGAGGTCGGGACGGAAAAAAAATGAGCAGTTCTTC. Translating gives CASSFSGRSGRKKNEQFF. This sequence joins TRBV5-1 and TRBJ2-1, with a tentative D call TRBD2 (6 bases). The germline V gene encodes CDR1 SGHRS and CDR2 YFSETQ. CDR3 length: 18 amino acids. Trimming removed 5 bases at V and 7 bases at J, with 28 bases between.

CDR3 nucleotides: TGCGCCAGCAGCACCGGGGCGGAAGAGACCCAGTACTTC. Translation: CASSTGAEETQYF. The J gene is TRBJ2-5, the V gene TRBV5-1; either TRBD1 or TRBD2 may fit D (5 bases each). In germline, CDR1 is SGHRS, CDR2 YFSETQ. CDR3 length: 13 amino acids. Trimming stripped 4 bases from V and 3 bases from J, with 10 bases between.

CDR3 nucleotide sequence: TGCGCCAGCAGCTTGGCCTTGGTGGGATCAACGGGGGATACGCAGTATTTT. Its translation: CASSLALVGSTGDTQYF. The chain joins TRBV5-1 to TRBJ2-3; perhaps TRBD2 as D (5 bases). The CDR3 is 17 amino acids. V was pared by 0 bases and J by 6 bases, with 20 bases between. Germline V gene lookup returns CDR1 SGHRS and CDR2 YFSETQ.

The rearrangement joins TRBV10-1 to TRBJ1-2; 7 bases match TRBD1. CDR3 length: 14 amino acids. From germline, CDR1 is WNHNN and CDR2 SYGVQD (reference sequence). V lost 6 bases to trimming and J lost 1 base; unmatched junction nucleotides: 5. The CDR3 bases are TGCGCCAGCAGGACAGGGAGGATTAACTATGGCTACACCTTC. Translated: CASRTGRINYGYTF.

For the CDR3, the DNA is TGTGCCAGTGAGAGGACAGGGGCGCACAATGAGCAGTTCTTC. Encoded protein: CASERTGAHNEQFF. This rearrangement joins TRBV19 to TRBJ2-1, with 9 bases matching TRBD1. The ends lost 8 bases at V and 5 bases at J; junction bases unmatched: 7. CDR3 length equals 14 residues. Per germline, CDR1 LNHDA and CDR2 SQIVND (reference sequence).